What follows are 15 T cell receptor beta chains derived from one specimen sequenced in a study of blood T cells in healthy people across ages. Next came a second PCR, run for about 6 to 12 cycles, which used a sample-barcoded 5' primer along with a J-beta primer mix. TCRdb called the 5' RACE reads again in MiXCR, with one record for every CDR3 protein. Of approximately 800,000 distinct CDR3 sequences in the sample, 35% to 60% were seen once. The sample was blood. The receptors derive from a man older than 75 in good health.

Worth noting for this clonotype: The junction departs from the called germline gene at one end, perhaps through a read error. The chain is built from TRBV15 and TRBJ2-7, with 7 bases lining up with TRBD2. There are 18 residues in the CDR3. The germline gives CDR1 LNHNV, CDR2 YYDKDF (reference sequence). The CDR3 sequence is CASSREVSMGLTTYEQYF. CDR3 bases: TGTGCCAGCAGCAGAGAAGTGTCGATGGGACTAACTACCTACGAGCAGTACTTC.

V gene TRBV7-2 combines with J gene TRBJ1-2; TRBD1 matches 7 bases. This CDR3 has 14 amino acids. Trimming removed 2 bases from V and 5 bases from J; junction bases left unmatched: 5. The germline V gene encodes CDR1 SGHTA and CDR2 FQGNSA. CDR3 DNA: TGTGCCAGCAGCTTACAGGGGGAGTTGTATGGCTACACCTTC. It is translated as CASSLQGELYGYTF.

The CDR3, as DNA: TGCGCCAGCAGCCCTAAGCCGGGACTAGCTGCCTCAAGCTCCTACAATGAGCAGTTCTTC. It specifies CASSPKPGLAASSSYNEQFF. This chain connects TRBV5-1 to TRBJ2-1; 9 bases map to TRBD2. Germline V gene sequence: CDR1 SGHRS, CDR2 YFSETQ. CDR3 length: 20 amino acids. V shed 4 bases, J shed 0 bases, and the junction held 17 bases outside the gene matches.

This clonotype was detected ten times or more. CDR3 sequence (DNA): TGTGCCAGCTCACCCCCGGGGACCCTAGAGACCCAGTACTTC. It yields the protein CASSPPGTLETQYF. The J gene is TRBJ2-5, the V gene TRBV18; D may match TRBD1 or TRBD2 (5 bases each). CDR1 and CDR2 (germline): KGHSH, LQKENI. This CDR3 region has 14 residues. The V gene lost 3 bases and the J gene lost 4 bases, with 12 bases spanning the gap.

V gene TRBV11-3 combines with J gene TRBJ2-1; possible D gene TRBD2, 5 bases. The CDR3 is made up of 15 amino acids. Germline values: CDR1 SGHNT, CDR2 YENEEA. The V and J ends lost 7 bases and 0 bases respectively, with 13 bases between them. The CDR3 sequence: CASTLEGSSYNEQFF. CDR3 in DNA: TGTGCCAGCACCCTAGAGGGCAGCTCCTACAATGAGCAGTTCTTC.

The V and J genes are TRBV12-3 or TRBV12-4 and TRBJ2-1; 9 bases are a match to TRBD1. The CDR3 has 14 residues. With 5 bases clipped from V and 7 bases from J, the junction kept 6 bases outside the gene matches. The CDR3 loop reads CASSLGTGPNEQFF. As DNA, the CDR3 is TGTGCCAGCAGTCTCGGGACAGGGCCAAATGAGCAGTTCTTC.

The chain uses TRBV28 and TRBJ1-1; D gene ambiguous. Trimming pared 8 bases from V and 1 base from J, leaving 8 bases between. Looked up from germline, CDR1 is MDHEN and CDR2 is SYDVKM. The CDR3 covers 12 residues. The CDR3 loop reads CASLSPNTEAFF. As DNA, the CDR3 is TGTGCCAGCCTCTCCCCGAACACTGAAGCTTTCTTT.

Only one count was recorded for this clonotype. The chain is built from TRBV7-8 and TRBJ2-1, with TRBD2 matching over 10 bases. The junction had 2 bases not matched to a gene; V was cut back by 1 base and J by 8 bases. Germline V gene data show CDR1 as SGHVS and CDR2 as FQNEAQ. The CDR3 is 14 amino acids. The CDR3 spells CASSLELAGYEQFF. The CDR3 DNA is TGTGCCAGCAGCTTAGAACTAGCGGGATATGAGCAGTTCTTC.

This clonotype showed up many times. The germline gene is not matched at one end of the junction; a read error may be the cause. This chain connects TRBV5-1 to TRBJ1-1; D is ambiguous. Per the germline V gene, CDR1 is SGHRS and CDR2 is YFSETQ. The length of the CDR3 is 13 residues. For the CDR3, the DNA is TGCGCCAGCAGCGTGGCCCCGAACGCTGAAGCTTTCTTT. Its translation: CASSVAPNAEAFF.

This clonotype was seen more than once but under ten times. The rearrangement uses TRBV7-2 and TRBJ2-7, with D perhaps given as TRBD1 or TRBD2 (7 bases each). There are 15 residues in the CDR3. Trimming took off 5 bases at V and 1 base at J, with 15 bases between the two ends. Germline CDR1 SGHTA, CDR2 FQGNSA. The CDR3 loop is CASSTRGEGSYEQYF. Written as DNA, the CDR3 is TGTGCCAGCAGCACCAGGGGGGAGGGGTCCTACGAGCAGTACTTC.

The J gene is TRBJ2-2, the V gene TRBV27, with 13 bases lining up with TRBD2. Germline V gene sequence: CDR1 MNHEY, CDR2 SMNVEV (reference sequence). Unmatched junction bases numbered 6, after V lost 8 bases and J lost 6 bases. CDR3 length: 15 amino acids. The CDR3 is CASQGLAGFSGELFF. The CDR3 nucleotides are TGTGCCAGCCAGGGACTAGCGGGATTTTCCGGGGAGCTGTTTTTT.

The chain joins TRBV20-1 to TRBJ2-7; TRBD1 aligns across 8 bases. CDR1 is DFQATT and CDR2 is SNEGSKA in the germline V gene (reference sequence). Unmatched junction bases numbered 8, after V lost 4 bases and J lost 3 bases. This CDR3 has 14 residues. The CDR3 is CSAITRDRSYEQYF. The DNA of the CDR3 is TGCAGTGCTATTACCCGGGACAGGAGCTACGAGCAGTACTTC.

The V gene is TRBV20-1, the J gene TRBJ1-4; maybe TRBD1 (6 bases). The V gene's germline CDR1 is DFQATT and CDR2 SNEGSKA (reference sequence). Deletions cut 0 bases from V and 8 bases from J, with 10 bases between. The CDR3 runs to 13 residues. The CDR3 spells CSAREGAREKLFF. The CDR3 bases are TGCAGTGCTAGAGAGGGGGCACGGGAAAAACTGTTTTTT.

The chain has TRBV6-1 and TRBJ2-7, with D perhaps matching TRBD1 (6 bases). The germline CDR1 and CDR2 sequences are MNHNS and SASEGT. Deletions cut 7 bases from V and 4 bases from J, with 11 bases between. CDR3 length equals 12 residues. The CDR3 region has the DNA TGTGCCAGCACCCAACAGGGTTACGAGCAGTACTTC. Translating it yields CASTQQGYEQYF.

A single count supports this clonotype. The chain carries TRBV20-1 and TRBJ2-4; TRBD1 matches at 9 bases. The J call could be wrong; TRBJ2-7 is a better fit for the DNA end. From germline, CDR1 is DFQATT and CDR2 SNEGSKA (reference sequence). The CDR3 sequence is 14 residues long. The CDR3 bases are TGCAGTGCTAGGAACAGGGGGCGGGCCTACGAGCAGTACTTC. This sequence encodes CSARNRGRAYEQYF.